The clone carrying this T cell receptor beta chain was found a few times. The ends lost 5 bases at V and 3 bases at J; junction bases unmatched: 22. CDR1 and CDR2 from the germline V gene are SGHVS and FQNEAQ. This CDR3 region has 21 residues. These data originate in a study of blood T cell repertoires in COVID-19. Study information: Samples taken during acute and convalescent COVID-19 were collected in the United States, Italy and Spain.

The cohort comprised adults aged about 18 to 100 years residing in about 25 US areas. Original processing methods: From reference gene primer amplification, estimates of nucleated cell counts were derived. The method was immunoSEQ multiplex PCR; TCRdb's version includes in-frame clones alone and lacks a portion of them. Clonal size and the V and J genes are those of that table, whereas D and trimming came from the DNA. The sample consists of roughly 160,000 clones, roughly 80% of them appearing once. This clonotype was obtained from a woman aged 40 to 50 with acute COVID-19. The sequencing sample was made of PBMCs or T cells enriched from blood (not recorded which). V is TRBV7-8 and J is TRBJ2-2; 9 bases are shared with TRBD1. The CDR3 bases are TGTGCCAGCAGCCCACCCAGGAGACAGGGGGACTCAGCGAAGTACACCGGGGAGCTGTTTTTT. Translated: CASSPPRRQGDSAKYTGELFF.